This T cell receptor beta chain derives from a study of CD8+ T cells in alopecia areata. In the study overall: Treated patients were dosed with oral tofacitinib, taking 5 to 10 mg twice daily. The study, taken as a whole, reports: Persistence during tofacitinib was seen for many expanded lesional clones in scalp and blood.

The CDR3 totals 13 residues. Trimming removed 3 bases from V and 1 base from J, with 9 bases in between. CDR1 SQVTM and CDR2 ANQGSEA come from the germline V gene. Extraction and reverse transcription of RNA yielded cDNA as the sequencing template. Using immunoSEQ multiplex PCR, the repertoire was profiled, and TCRdb retains in-frame clones only, with some absent. The table includes roughly 40,000 clones, roughly 65% detected once. About this clone itself: Antigen specificity is unknown.

The sample's treatment: oral pan-JAK inhibitor, 5-10 mg twice daily. The receptor's source is a human donor with alopecia areata. Sequencing used CD8+ T cells sorted from blood, obtained at week 4, from a patient treated with tofacitinib. The V call is TRBV29-1, the J call TRBJ1-1, with unresolved D. The CDR3 DNA reads TGCAGCGTTGATGGTGGAGGGAACACTGAAGCTTTCTTT. Translating it yields CSVDGGGNTEAFF.